This T cell receptor beta chain was captured in a study of blood T cell repertoires in COVID-19. In the study overall: Spain, Italy and the United States supplied samples that represented acute and convalescent COVID-19. In each case, the material was cDNA or gDNA derived from T cells, B-cell-depleted T cells, or PBMCs.

This CDR3 has 14 amino acids. Per germline, CDR1 LGHDT and CDR2 YNNKEL (reference sequence). V was clipped by 4 bases and J by 0 bases; unmatched bases: 3. As concerns this clone: Other DNA sequences of this sample code for an identical CDR3.

Original processing methods: Counts of nucleated cells, estimated from reference gene primer amplification, were obtained. The assay was immunoSEQ multiplex PCR, and TCRdb's table has in-frame clones only and misses some. V, J and clone size derive from that table, while D and trimming were established from the DNA sequence. The sample contains about 220,000 clones, about 80% of which appear only once. The J gene is TRBJ2-7, the V gene TRBV3-1 (or the pseudogene TRBV3-2), with 7 bases that match TRBD1. The TCR originated in a woman aged 55-75 years with acute or convalescent COVID-19. Input material: peripheral blood. The CDR3 here is CASSPGGSSYEQYF. The CDR3 nucleotides are TGTGCCAGCAGCCCAGGGGGTAGCTCCTACGAGCAGTACTTC.